This T cell receptor beta chain is from a study of CD4+ T cells in melanoma. Study-level results: Neoantigen-specific CD4+ T cells in melanoma reportedly had diverse differentiation states.

Libraries were prepared by immunoSEQ multiplex PCR; TCRdb keeps only in-frame clonotypes and omits some of them. The repertoire holds over 10,000 clones, with approximately 80% as singletons. As concerns this clone: Antigen unknown.

With 1 base removed from V and 1 base from J, the gap between germline ends came to 19 bases. The CDR3 totals 18 residues. Germline CDR1 is LGHNA and CDR2 is YSLEER. This rearrangement joins TRBV4-3 to TRBJ1-1, with D tentatively TRBD1 (6 bases). Input material: cells from a culture (not recorded whether cultured in vitro). The sequence was collected from a human donor with melanoma. CDR3: CASSQGVPLDRTNTEAFF. The DNA for the CDR3 is TGCGCCAGCAGCCAAGGAGTCCCCCTAGACAGGACGAACACTGAAGCTTTCTTT.